This entry is about one TCR beta chain. There are a few counts of this clone. What this receptor recognizes is not known. Within one base of it there is no much larger clone, and no base qualities were kept. The sample originates from a study of blood T cell repertoires in COVID-19 (TCRdb year 2020). Notes on the research overall: Collaborator samples came from the United States, Italy and Spain and covered acute and convalescent phases of COVID-19. Samples were obtained from the ongoing ImmuneRACE study (first 160 participants) and from 1,000 to 1,500 subjects provided by 6 global collaborators. Sample metadata almost always included a de-identified subject ID, COVID-19 status, age in years and sex. The material from the prospective study consisted of cDNA or gDNA derived from T cells, B-cell-depleted T cells, or PBMCs. The repertoires were made available in a free public database intended to serve as a resource for research on the immune response to SARS-CoV-2. Deeply sampled blood TCRbeta repertoires from subjects exposed to, actively infected with, or recovered from COVID-19 were included in the dataset. Where HLA class I and class II types were available, the types were taken from metadata supplied by the sample provider, not from assay-based typing. Results the study describes overall, beyond this receptor: Clinical and demographic metadata were provided uncurated, with the amount varying by source and participant.

The immunoSEQ Assay, a bias-controlled multiplex PCR, was used to amplify TCRbeta CDR3 regions from genomic DNA. Processing in the source paper ran as follows. Within the assay, amplification of reference gene primers was used to estimate how many nucleated cells each sample contained. Sequence reads were collapsed and filtered to measure the absolute abundance of every unique TCRbeta CDR3 rearrangement. For each sample, productive Simpson clonality was calculated by taking the square root of Simpson's diversity index across productive rearrangements. TCRdb carries this immuneACCESS record with in-frame sequences only. Its versions omit some clonotypes, under half of them owing to an unresolved V gene in the studies checked, with the rest unexplained. The D gene and trimming were derived from the DNA, and the V and J assignments and clone size from that table. The sample table records about 94,000 clones; about four fifths of these occur just once. The ten largest clones add up to around 20% of the sample.

Each collaborating institution followed its own protocols to collect whole blood in K2EDTA tubes. For TCRbeta analysis, collaborators shipped samples in one of three forms: frozen whole blood, isolated PBMCs, or DNA extracted from either of those sample types. V was cut back by 6 bases and J by 6 bases, leaving a gap of 12 bases between them. The CDR3 numbers 13 residues from cysteine through phenylalanine. Of the read, only the CDR3 DNA is kept; its 39 bases are in frame from base 1. The source of this sequence is a human donor in a cohort sampled during active COVID-19. The chain was built from TRBV12-3 or TRBV12-4 and TRBJ1-3; D gene: possibly TRBD1, on 5 matching bases. Material for sequencing was peripheral blood. The CDR3 reads as follows: CASSRQSVNTIYF. The nucleotides read TGTGCCAGCAGCAGACAGTCCGTAAACACCATATATTTT.